The rows below give T cell receptor beta chains drawn from one sample of a study of shared clonotypes between healthy human individuals. Profiling relied on immunoSEQ multiplex PCR, and the TCRdb table lists in-frame clones only, not all of them. The sample shows millions of clones, 95% of them seen only once. The sample consisted of naive CD4+ T cells sorted from blood. These receptors were taken from a man younger than 35 in good health. Both conserved end residues are part of each CDR3. The D gene is left open where the match is weak. Not all rows give a size; the values are once, few, many and, for expanded clones, a class.

>TRBJ1-6|TRBV28|NA|NA
TGTGCCAGCAGTTTAAGGCAGGGTAGGACACCCCTCCACTTT
CASSLRQGRTPLHF
>TRBJ2-7|TRBV11-2|NA|NA
TGTGCCAGCAGCATGGAGGAGTTACCCTACGAGCAGTACTTC
CASSMEELPYEQYF
>TRBJ1-4|TRBV28|TRBD1|NA
TGTGCCAGCAGTTCAGACAGGGGGCTGTTTTTT
CASSSDRGLFF
>TRBJ1-1|TRBV6-1|NA|NA
TGTGCCAGCACCAGGGTCGCTGAAGCTTTCTTT
CASTRVAEAFF
>TRBJ2-2|TRBV28|TRBD1|few
TGTGCCAGCATTCGGACAGGGATGGGAGCCGGGGAGCTGTTTTTT
CASIRTGMGAGELFF
>TRBJ1-4|TRBV9|NA|NA
TGTGCCAGCAGCGCTTCACACAGGGCAACTAATGAAAAACTGTTTTTT
CASSASHRATNEKLFF
>TRBJ2-1|TRBV15|NA|NA
TGTGCCACCAGCAGAGATGGGACTTACTACAATGAGCAGTTCTTC
CATSRDGTYYNEQFF
>TRBJ1-1|TRBV6-1|TRBD1|NA
TGTGCCAGCAGTTCCGAAGGGACAGTTAACACTGAAGCTTTCTTT
CASSSEGTVNTEAFF
>TRBJ2-1|TRBV30|NA|NA
TGTGCCGGACTCGACTCCCCCTATGAGCAGTTCTTC
CAGLDSPYEQFF
>TRBJ1-4|TRBV5-1|NA|NA
TGCGCCAGCAGCTTGTGGAGACAGAGAAATGAAAAACTGTTTTTT
CASSLWRQRNEKLFF
>TRBJ1-5|TRBV5-1|NA|NA
TGCGCCAGCAGCCTTGGTGAAACACATCAGCCCCAGCATTTT
CASSLGETHQPQHF
>TRBJ2-1|TRBV6-5|TRBD1|NA
TGTGCCAGCAGTCTATCCGGGACAGGGCTCGATGAGCAGTTCTTC
CASSLSGTGLDEQFF
>TRBJ1-3|TRBV10-3|NA|NA
TGTGCCATCAGTGAGGCAGGGAGTCATGGCACCATATATTTT
CAISEAGSHGTIYF
>TRBJ2-3|TRBV12-2|NA|NA
TGTGCAAGTCGCTACAAGGGGCGGGCTAGCACAGATACGCAGTATTTT
CASRYKGRASTDTQYF
>TRBJ1-2|TRBV10-3|NA|NA
TGTGCCATCAGTGAGGTCGGGATTAGTGGCTACACCTTC
CAISEVGISGYTF
>TRBJ2-3|TRBV5-1|TRBD2|NA
TGCGCCAGCAGCTTGAGTAGCGGGGTGGATACGCAGTATTTT
CASSLSSGVDTQYF
>TRBJ1-5|TRBV15|NA|NA
TGTGCCACCAGCAGAGAGGAGGGGTTCGGGCAGCCCCAGCATTTT
CATSREEGFGQPQHF
>TRBJ2-7|TRBV6-6|TRBD1|NA
TGTGCCAGCAGCCCAGGGGGAACAAGCTCCTACGAGCAGTACTTC
CASSPGGTSSYEQYF
>TRBJ1-1|TRBV29-1|NA|once
TGCAGCGTTGAAGGGAAATTAAGTACTGAAGCTTTCTTT
CSVEGKLSTEAFF
>TRBJ1-2|TRBV10-3|NA|NA
TGTGCCATCTTCCGACAGGATAACTATGGCTACACCTTC
CAIFRQDNYGYTF
>TRBJ2-2|TRBV11-2|TRBD2|NA
TGTGCCAGCAGCTTAAGCGGGAAGAACACCGGGGAGCTGTTTTTT
CASSLSGKNTGELFF
>TRBJ2-1|TRBV7-2|NA|NA
TGTACCAGCAGCTTGTGGGGGAGGTCCTACAATGAGCAGTTCTTC
CTSSLWGRSYNEQFF
>TRBJ1-6|TRBV6-5|NA|NA
TGTGCCAGCAGTTTACAAGGAACGGTTTATAATTCACCCCTCCACTTT
CASSLQGTVYNSPLHF
>TRBJ2-3|TRBV30|TRBD2|NA
TGTGCCTGGAGTGTTAAGCGGGGGGGCGCAGATACGCAGTATTTT
CAWSVKRGGADTQYF
>TRBJ2-3|TRBV29-1|NA|NA
TGCAGCGTCCCTGGCGGGGGCCGGGGGATCACAGATACGCAGTATTTT
CSVPGGGRGITDTQYF
>TRBJ2-7|TRBV6-1|TRBD1|NA
TGTGCCAGCAGACCCGAGGGGACAGGGGTCTGGGAGCAGTACTTC
CASRPEGTGVWEQYF
>TRBJ1-1|TRBV18|TRBD1|NA
TGTGCCAGCTCCGGGGACAGCGAAGCTTTCTTT
CASSGDSEAFF
>TRBJ1-3|TRBV5-1|NA|NA
TGCGCCAGCAGCTTGGCACAGGGTGGTGGAAACACCATATATTTT
CASSLAQGGGNTIYF
>TRBJ1-1|TRBV18|NA|NA
TGTGCCAGCTCACCACCTAAGATGAACACTGAAGCTTTCTTT
CASSPPKMNTEAFF
>TRBJ2-5|TRBV5-6|TRBD1|NA
TGTGCCAGCAGCTTGGGAGGGGGCCCGGAGACCCAGTACTTC
CASSLGGGPETQYF
>TRBJ2-5|TRBV29-1|NA|NA
TGCAGCGTTTCCCGTAGCGGTCCGGAAGAGACCCAGTACTTC
CSVSRSGPEETQYF
>TRBJ2-2|TRBV5-1|TRBD1|NA
TGCGCCAGCAGCCTCCGGGACAGAAACACCGGGGAGCTGTTTTTT
CASSLRDRNTGELFF